These 2 T cell receptor beta chains share one sample of origin, sequenced in a study of patients and donors after allogeneic stem cell transplantation (dated by TCRdb to the early 2020s). The library came from RT-PCR. The run used a NextSeq 550. TCRdb reran the public reads through fastp at Q25 and MiXCR, keeping productive beta chains. Rows merge per CDR3 protein into single entries with the most common DNA and genes. The sample table contains some 90,000 distinct CDR3 sequences; only one count was recorded for 45% to 50% of them. Jointly, the top ten make up under 70% of the sample. The sequenced material came from blood, either unsorted or a sorted T cell fraction (not recorded which). These receptors were collected from a human donor who was either an allogeneic HSCT recipient or a stem cell or donor lymphocyte infusion donor (not recorded which). It is not recorded whose cells these are; they may come from a transplant donor.

The chain has TRBV9 and TRBJ1-1; D is possibly TRBD1 (5 bases). The CDR3 extends over 14 amino acids. Germline CDR1 SGDLS, CDR2 YYNGEE. V lost 0 bases and J lost 10, with 16 bases in between. CDR3 sequence reads: CASSVDSQAGRAFF. The CDR3 coding sequence is TGTGCCAGCAGCGTAGATTCCCAGGCAGGGCGAGCTTTCTTT.

The chain uses TRBV25-1 and TRBJ1-4; 7 bases are shared with TRBD1. Germline CDR1 and CDR2: MGHDK and SYGVNS. V dropped 8 bases and J dropped 3; count of bases not matched to a gene: 6. This CDR3 contains 14 residues. The CDR3 nucleotides read TGTGCCAGCGGACCGGGACAGCCTAATGAAAAACTGTTTTTT. Encoded protein: CASGPGQPNEKLFF.